This paragraph covers one TCR beta chain sequence. Its antigen is as yet unknown. The ends lost 0 bases at V and 4 bases at J; junction bases unmatched: 5. Germline CDR1 and CDR2: DFQATT and SNEGSKA (reference sequence). This CDR3 has 14 residues. The data stem from a study of CD8+CD57+ T cells in acquired aplastic anemia. Study in general: An average of 3.2 ug of DNA was obtained from sorted CD4+ and CD8+ cells.

The study profiled TCR beta VDJ and CDR3 using genomic DNA as template. MiXCR, run by TCRdb on the reads, gives a single entry per CDR3 protein. This sample has a few hundred thousand distinct CDR3 sequences, with 61% found just once. Points from the study as a whole: Controls did not differ significantly from patients in CD8+ Simpson's diversity.

This chain joins TRBV20-1 and TRBJ1-2, with 7 bases that match TRBD1. Sequenced input: sorted CD4+, CD8+, or CD8+CD57+ T cells (not recorded which) from PBMCs. The receptor's source is a human donor in good health. The CDR3 DNA follows: TGCAGTGCTAGAGAGGGACAGATCCTCTATGGCTACACCTTC. Amino acid sequence: CSAREGQILYGYTF.